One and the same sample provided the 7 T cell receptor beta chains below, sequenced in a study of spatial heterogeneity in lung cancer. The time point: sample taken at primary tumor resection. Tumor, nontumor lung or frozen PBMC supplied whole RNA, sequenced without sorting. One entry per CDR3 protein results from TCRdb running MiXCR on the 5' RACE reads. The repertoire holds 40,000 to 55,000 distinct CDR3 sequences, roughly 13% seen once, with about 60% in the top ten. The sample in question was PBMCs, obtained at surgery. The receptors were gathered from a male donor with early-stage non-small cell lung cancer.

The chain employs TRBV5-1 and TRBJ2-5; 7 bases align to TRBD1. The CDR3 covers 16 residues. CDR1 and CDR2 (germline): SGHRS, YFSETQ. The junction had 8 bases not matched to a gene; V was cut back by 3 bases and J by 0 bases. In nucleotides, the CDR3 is TGCGCCAGCAGCTACACCGGGACAGTAAACCAAGAGACCCAGTACTTC. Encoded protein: CASSYTGTVNQETQYF. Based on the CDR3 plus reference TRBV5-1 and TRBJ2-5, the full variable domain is KAGVTQTPRYLIKTRGQQVTLSCSPISGHRSVSWYQQTPGQGLQFLFEYFSETQRNKGNFPGRFSGRQFSNSRSEMNVSTLELGDSALYLCASSYTGTVNQETQYFGPGTRLLVL.

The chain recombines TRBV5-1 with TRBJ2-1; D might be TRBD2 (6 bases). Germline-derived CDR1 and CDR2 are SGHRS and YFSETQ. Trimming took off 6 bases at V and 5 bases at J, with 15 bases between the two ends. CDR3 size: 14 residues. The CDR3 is CASTKERADNEQFF. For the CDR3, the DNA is TGCGCCAGCACTAAGGAGCGGGCCGACAATGAGCAGTTCTTC.

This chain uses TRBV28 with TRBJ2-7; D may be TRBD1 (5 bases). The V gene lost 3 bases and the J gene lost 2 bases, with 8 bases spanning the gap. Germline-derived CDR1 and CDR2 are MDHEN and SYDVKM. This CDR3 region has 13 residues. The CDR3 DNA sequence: TGTGCCAGCAGTTTGGGGCAAACCTACGAGCAGTACTTC. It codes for CASSLGQTYEQYF.

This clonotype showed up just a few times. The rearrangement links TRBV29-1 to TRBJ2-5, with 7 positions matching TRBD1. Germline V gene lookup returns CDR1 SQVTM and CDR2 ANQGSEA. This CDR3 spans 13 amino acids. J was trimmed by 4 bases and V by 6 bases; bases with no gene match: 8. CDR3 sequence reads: CSVIQGSGETQYF. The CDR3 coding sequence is TGCAGCGTCATACAGGGGTCGGGAGAGACCCAGTACTTC.

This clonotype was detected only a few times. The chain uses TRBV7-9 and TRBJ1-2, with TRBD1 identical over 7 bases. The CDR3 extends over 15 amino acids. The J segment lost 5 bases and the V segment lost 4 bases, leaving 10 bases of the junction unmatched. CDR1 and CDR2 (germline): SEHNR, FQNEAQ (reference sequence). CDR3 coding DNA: TGTGCCAGCAGCTCAGGGGGTGCTGTTAGGTATGGCTACACCTTC. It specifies CASSSGGAVRYGYTF.

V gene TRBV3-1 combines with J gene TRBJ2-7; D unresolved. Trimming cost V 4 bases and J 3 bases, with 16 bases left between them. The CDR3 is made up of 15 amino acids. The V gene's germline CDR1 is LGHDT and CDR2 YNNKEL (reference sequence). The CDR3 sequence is CASSRQPDPNYEQYF. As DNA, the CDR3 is TGTGCCAGCAGCCGCCAGCCTGATCCGAACTACGAGCAGTACTTC.

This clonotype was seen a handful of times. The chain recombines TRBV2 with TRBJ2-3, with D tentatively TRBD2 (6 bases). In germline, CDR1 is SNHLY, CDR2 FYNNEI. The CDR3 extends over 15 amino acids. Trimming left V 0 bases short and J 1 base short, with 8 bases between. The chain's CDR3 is CASSEAGGGTDTQYF. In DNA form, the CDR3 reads TGTGCCAGCAGTGAAGCCGGCGGGGGCACAGATACGCAGTATTTT.